These T cell receptor beta chains were read from a single sample in a study of T cell responses to AZD1222 COVID-19 vaccine. Only in-frame clones appear in the TCRdb table, and some are missing; sequencing was by immunoSEQ multiplex PCR. The sample lists roughly 150,000 clones; under 95% were seen once. Here the sequenced sample was peripheral blood, taken on day 0 of AZD1222 vaccination. The source is an adult in good health. Each CDR3 is given with its conserved first and last residue. The D gene is left open where the match is weak. For some rows the clone size is stated as once, few or many, or as a class when expanded; others skip it.

d_gene	v_gene	j_gene	abundance	CDR3aa	CDR3nt
-	TRBV7-2	TRBJ1-1	-	CASSTQTLNTEAFF	TGTGCCAGCAGCACTCAGACACTGAACACTGAAGCTTTCTTT
-	TRBV7-8	TRBJ1-6	-	CASSLGQENSPLHF	TGTGCCAGCAGCTTAGGACAGGAAAATTCACCCCTCCACTTT
TRBD2	TRBV3-1/TRBV3-2	TRBJ2-7	-	CASSLYGTSGYEQYF	TGTGCCAGCAGCCTGTACGGGACTAGCGGCTACGAGCAGTACTTC
-	TRBV29-1	TRBJ2-1	-	CSVALSSYNEQFF	TGCAGCGTTGCCCTTAGCTCCTACAATGAGCAGTTCTTC
-	TRBV5-1	TRBJ2-4	-	CASSWDPEGAKNIQYF	TGCGCCAGCAGCTGGGACCCAGAGGGAGCCAAAAACATTCAGTACTTC
-	TRBV19	TRBJ1-2	once	CASTTGALHLYGYTF	TGTGCCAGTACCACGGGAGCCCTCCACCTCTATGGCTACACCTTC
-	TRBV11-2	TRBJ1-2	-	CASSLGLYGYTF	TGTGCCAGCAGCTTAGGACTATATGGCTACACCTTC
-	TRBV30	TRBJ1-3	-	CAWTRDNGNTIYF	TGTGCCTGGACGCGGGACAATGGAAACACCATATATTTT
TRBD2	TRBV2	TRBJ2-5	-	CASSNPPGLAGGLETQYF	TGTGCCAGCAGCAACCCCCCGGGACTAGCGGGGGGATTAGAGACCCAGTACTTC
TRBD1	TRBV5-8	TRBJ2-1	-	CASSLATGGNEQFF	TGTGCCAGCAGCTTGGCTACAGGGGGCAATGAGCAGTTCTTC
TRBD1	TRBV7-9	TRBJ1-5	-	CASSLTGEQPQHF	TGTGCCAGCAGCTTGACAGGGGAGCAGCCCCAGCATTTT
TRBD1	TRBV30	TRBJ1-2	-	CAWSEDRGLGYTF	TGTGCCTGGAGCGAGGACAGGGGGCTTGGCTACACCTTC
-	TRBV11-3	TRBJ1-2	-	CASSSVGGNYGYTF	TGTGCCAGCAGCTCTGTGGGGGGTAACTATGGCTACACCTTC
TRBD1	TRBV5-1	TRBJ2-3	-	CASSFWYDRAADTQYF	TGCGCCAGCAGCTTTTGGTACGACAGGGCGGCAGATACGCAGTATTTT
TRBD1	TRBV19	TRBJ1-5	-	CASRLTTGAVQPQHF	TGTGCCAGTAGATTGACGACAGGGGCTGTACAGCCCCAGCATTTT
-	TRBV24-1	TRBJ2-3	-	CATSDLKGKADTQYF	TGTGCCACCAGTGATTTGAAAGGGAAAGCAGATACGCAGTATTTT
-	TRBV2	TRBJ2-7	-	CASSGRRLYEQYF	TGTGCCAGCAGTGGGAGGCGGCTGTACGAGCAGTACTTC
-	TRBV7-3	TRBJ1-6	-	CASSLISGVESPLHF	TGTGCCAGCAGCTTAATTTCAGGGGTCGAGTCACCCCTCCACTTT
-	TRBV7-9	TRBJ2-3	-	CASRSQQGIGSDTQYF	TGTGCCAGCAGATCTCAACAGGGTATTGGGTCAGATACGCAGTATTTT
-	TRBV2	TRBJ2-1	-	CASSVGPIYNEQFF	TGTGCCAGCAGTGTAGGGCCCATCTACAATGAGCAGTTCTTC
-	TRBV18	TRBJ1-1	-	CASSPPSVVRDTEAFF	TGTGCCAGCTCACCACCTTCGGTGGTGAGAGACACTGAAGCTTTCTTT
-	TRBV6-2/TRBV6-3	TRBJ1-2	-	CASSSYQNSRTNYGYTF	TGTGCCAGCAGTTCGTACCAAAACAGCAGAACTAACTATGGCTACACCTTC
TRBD1	TRBV2	TRBJ1-1	-	CASSRWTGGTEAFF	TGTGCCAGCAGTCGATGGACAGGGGGCACTGAAGCTTTCTTT
-	TRBV19	TRBJ1-1	-	CASSMDTQGLRTEAFF	TGTGCCAGTAGTATGGATACACAGGGTCTTAGGACTGAAGCTTTCTTT
TRBD2	TRBV6-5	TRBJ2-1	-	CATSTSSNEQFF	TGTGCCACCTCGACTAGCTCCAATGAGCAGTTCTTC
-	TRBV7-3	TRBJ2-3	-	CASSLTSLRGRSTDTQYF	TGTGCCAGCAGCTTAACTTCTCTCCGGGGGCGTAGCACAGATACGCAGTATTTT
-	TRBV5-5	TRBJ1-2	-	CASSLELRPGSYGYTF	TGTGCCAGCAGCTTGGAGTTGCGCCCGGGGTCCTATGGCTACACCTTC
TRBD1	TRBV7-9	TRBJ1-5	-	CASSLTGQHNGQPQHF	TGTGCCAGCAGCCTAACGGGACAGCACAACGGTCAGCCCCAGCATTTT
TRBD1	TRBV6-6	TRBJ1-5	-	CASSPTGVGQPQHF	TGTGCCAGCAGTCCGACAGGGGTCGGTCAGCCCCAGCATTTT
-	TRBV30	TRBJ2-3	-	CAWSYSDTQYF	TGTGCCTGGAGTTACTCAGATACGCAGTATTTT
-	TRBV7-6	TRBJ1-6	-	CASSLDSPGQGSYNSPLHF	TGTGCCAGCAGCTTGGACAGCCCGGGGCAGGGGTCCTATAATTCACCCCTCCACTTT
-	TRBV6-1	TRBJ2-6	-	CASSERSSGANVLTF	TGTGCCAGCAGTGAAAGGTCTTCTGGGGCCAACGTCCTGACTTTC
-	TRBV7-3	TRBJ2-1	-	CASSHGGTASSYNEQFF	TGTGCCAGCAGCCACGGGGGCACGGCAAGCTCCTACAATGAGCAGTTCTTC
-	TRBV13	TRBJ2-7	-	CASSSGTGHDEQYF	TGTGCCAGCAGCTCTGGGACCGGCCATGACGAGCAGTACTTC
-	TRBV7-9	TRBJ1-1	-	CASSLGGGTEAFF	TGTGCCAGCAGCTTAGGAGGGGGCACTGAAGCTTTCTTT
-	TRBV3-1/TRBV3-2	TRBJ2-1	once	CASSSPSGYEQFF	TGTGCCAGCAGCTCCCCAAGTGGGTATGAGCAGTTCTTC
-	TRBV4-1	TRBJ1-1	-	CASSQMLGAPTEAFF	TGCGCCAGCAGCCAAATGTTGGGGGCCCCAACTGAAGCTTTCTTT
-	TRBV10-1	TRBJ1-5	-	CASTQGQPQHF	TGCGCCAGCACACAGGGTCAGCCCCAGCATTTT
-	TRBV18	TRBJ1-5	-	CASSLAGNQPQHF	TGTGCCAGCTCACTCGCAGGCAATCAGCCCCAGCATTTT
TRBD2	TRBV4-1	TRBJ2-1	-	CASSRGLAGPSGNEQFF	TGCGCCAGCAGCCGAGGACTAGCGGGGCCCTCGGGAAATGAGCAGTTCTTC
TRBD1	TRBV18	TRBJ2-1	once	CASSPQPGQSRSEQFF	TGTGCCAGCTCACCACAACCGGGACAGTCACGTAGTGAGCAGTTCTTC
TRBD2	TRBV6-4	TRBJ2-3	-	CASSLSGETDTQYF	TGTGCCAGCAGCCTTAGCGGGGAGACAGATACGCAGTATTTT
-	TRBV7-3	TRBJ2-1	-	CASSLTRVNEQFF	TGTGCCAGCAGCTTAACCCGGGTGAATGAGCAGTTCTTC
-	TRBV30	TRBJ2-6	-	CAWSGQHSGANVLTF	TGTGCCTGGTCGGGGCAGCACTCTGGGGCCAACGTCCTGACTTTC
-	TRBV6-5	TRBJ1-3	-	CASSRGRSGNTIYF	TGTGCCAGCAGCCGAGGGCGATCTGGAAACACCATATATTTT
TRBD1	TRBV30	TRBJ1-5	-	CAWSRTGANQPQHF	TGTGCCTGGAGTCGGACAGGGGCGAATCAGCCCCAGCATTTT
TRBD2	TRBV5-1	TRBJ2-1	-	CASSLESGGAHEQFF	TGCGCCAGCAGCTTGGAGAGCGGGGGGGCCCATGAGCAGTTCTTC
-	TRBV7-9	TRBJ2-5	-	CASSFGWETQYF	TGTGCCAGCAGCTTCGGCTGGGAGACCCAGTACTTC
TRBD2	TRBV3-1/TRBV3-2	TRBJ2-1	-	CASSQVDLAGGQGEQFF	TGTGCCAGCAGCCAAGTCGACCTAGCGGGGGGGCAAGGTGAGCAGTTCTTC
-	TRBV11-3	TRBJ1-1	-	CASSGTRGFTEAFF	TGTGCCAGCTCCGGGACAAGGGGATTCACTGAAGCTTTCTTT
-	TRBV11-3	TRBJ2-7	-	CASSLQGTQDEQYF	TGTGCCAGCAGCTTACAGGGGACCCAGGACGAGCAGTACTTC
-	TRBV11-3	TRBJ2-3	-	CASSPGWQRGTERDTQYF	TGTGCCAGCAGCCCAGGATGGCAGCGGGGGACAGAGCGAGATACGCAGTATTTT